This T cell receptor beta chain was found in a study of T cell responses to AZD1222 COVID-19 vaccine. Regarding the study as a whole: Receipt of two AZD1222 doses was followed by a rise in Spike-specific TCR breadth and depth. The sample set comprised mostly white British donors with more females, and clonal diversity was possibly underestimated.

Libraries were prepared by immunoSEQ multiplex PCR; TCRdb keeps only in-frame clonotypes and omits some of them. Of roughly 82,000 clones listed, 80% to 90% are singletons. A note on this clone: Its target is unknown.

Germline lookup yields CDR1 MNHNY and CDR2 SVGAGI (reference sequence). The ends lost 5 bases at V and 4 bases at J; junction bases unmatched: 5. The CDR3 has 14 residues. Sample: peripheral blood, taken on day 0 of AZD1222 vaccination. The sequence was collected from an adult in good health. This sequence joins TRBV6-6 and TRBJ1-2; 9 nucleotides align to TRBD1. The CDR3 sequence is CASSRTGVGYGYTF. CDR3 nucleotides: TGTGCCAGCAGTAGGACAGGGGTAGGCTATGGCTACACCTTC.